Below are 13 T cell receptor beta chains sequenced from a single sample in a study of shared clonotypes between healthy human individuals (dated by TCRdb to 2020 to 2022). The method behind the library was the immunoSEQ multiplex PCR assay. Entries here come from immuneACCESS through TCRdb and include only in-frame sequences with V and J called. Some clones fail to appear in such tables; in the studies checked, an unresolved V gene covers under half of the shortfall, and the cause of the remainder is unknown. Present in this sample are some 2,000,000 clones, roughly 94% of which were seen just once. The ten largest make up 0.13% of the sample. Source material: naive CD4+ T cells sorted from blood. What this sample's cell subset or site label stands for: CD45RA+ positively selected. The source of these receptors is a young man in good health.

In this sample, this clone turned up once. This chain uses TRBV5-1 with TRBJ1-5; D unclear. V lost 0 bases, J lost 2 bases, and 9 bases lay in between. The CDR3 consists of 15 residues. Germline values: CDR1 SGHRS, CDR2 YFSETQ. As DNA, the CDR3 is TGCGCCAGCAGCTTGGATGGGGTTGGCAATCAGCCCCAGCATTTT. This codes for CASSLDGVGNQPQHF.

Regarding this clone: This specimen includes other DNA sequences encoding the same CDR3. The chain couples TRBV7-9 to TRBJ1-4; TRBD1 matches at 7 bases. V gave up 5 bases and J gave up 5 bases; unmatched junction bases: 5. The CDR3 totals 14 residues. The V gene's germline CDR1 is SEHNR and CDR2 FQNEAQ (reference sequence). Here the CDR3 DNA reads TGTGCCAGCAGCCGGGACAGACTCAATGAAAAACTGTTTTTT. It translates to CASSRDRLNEKLFF.

V gene TRBV11-3 combines with J gene TRBJ2-6; D unresolved. This CDR3 is 16 amino acids long. The germline V gene encodes CDR1 SGHNT and CDR2 YENEEA. Trimming cost V 2 bases and J 1 base, with 9 bases left between them. CDR3 DNA: TGTGCCAGCAGCTTATTCGGCCTGTCTGGGGCCAACGTCCTGACTTTC. This sequence encodes CASSLFGLSGANVLTF.

V and J are TRBV6-5 and TRBJ1-1; no definite D call. Germline-derived CDR1 and CDR2 are MNHEY and SVGAGI. Trimming took off 7 bases at V and 0 bases at J, with 12 bases between the two ends. This CDR3 spans 14 amino acids. CDR3 sequence reads: CASNVRSMNTEAFF. As DNA, the CDR3 is TGTGCCAGCAATGTCAGAAGCATGAACACTGAAGCTTTCTTT.

The V and J genes are TRBV5-4 and TRBJ1-5; perhaps TRBD1 as D (5 bases). Germline V gene sequence: CDR1 SGHNT, CDR2 YYREEE (reference sequence). The CDR3 is made up of 14 amino acids. Trimming took 1 base from V and 4 from J, leaving 9 bases between them. CDR3 coding DNA: TGTGCCAGCAGCTTGATGGGGACGAATCAGCCCCAGCATTTT. Translation gives CASSLMGTNQPQHF.

The chain uses TRBV19 and TRBJ2-7; TRBD1 aligns across 10 bases. V lost 5 bases to trimming and J lost 2 bases; unmatched junction nucleotides: 6. Germline V gene sequence: CDR1 LNHDA, CDR2 SQIVND (reference sequence). The CDR3 totals 15 residues. The CDR3 loop reads CASSLRDRGPYEQYF. The CDR3 DNA reads as TGTGCCAGTAGTCTCCGGGACAGGGGCCCCTACGAGCAGTACTTC. The full variable domain, in which reference TRBV19 and TRBJ2-7 provide the parts outside the CDR3, is DGGITQSPKYLFRKEGQNVTLSCEQNLNHDAMYWYRQDPGQGLRLIYYSQIVNDFQKGDIAEGYSVSREKKESFPLTVTSAQKNPTAFYLCASSLRDRGPYEQYFGPGTRLTVT.

This clone is a singleton in its sample. V usage is TRBV11-2 and J usage is TRBJ2-5; 9 bases are a match to TRBD1. This CDR3 has 16 residues. Germline loops: CDR1 SGHAT, CDR2 FQNNGV. J gave up 3 bases and V 4 bases, and 9 bases lay outside the gene matches. The CDR3 nucleotides read TGTGCCAGCAGCTCCTTCGGGACAGGGCCTAAAGAGACCCAGTACTTC. Residues: CASSSFGTGPKETQYF.

This clone has just one count. This chain links TRBV5-1 with TRBJ2-5; D is ambiguous. The CDR3 extends over 16 amino acids. The ends were cut back, 3 bases at V and 0 bases at J, with 15 bases in the middle. Germline CDR1 and CDR2: SGHRS and YFSETQ. The CDR3 is CASSSLPTANQETQYF. The CDR3 nucleotides read TGCGCCAGCAGCTCCCTACCAACAGCCAACCAAGAGACCCAGTACTTC.

This chain links TRBV5-4 with TRBJ2-3; TRBD1 might be the D (5 bases). The germline CDR1 and CDR2 sequences are SGHNT and YYREEE (reference sequence). The V gene lost 4 bases and the J gene lost 0 bases, with 15 bases spanning the gap. CDR3 length: 16 residues. DNA of the CDR3: TGTGCCAGCAGCCTGGATGGTAGGGGAAGCACAGATACGCAGTATTTT. It codes for CASSLDGRGSTDTQYF. Full variable domain (remainder filled in from reference TRBV5-4 and TRBJ2-3): ETGVTQSPTHLIKTRGQQVTLRCSSQSGHNTVSWYQQALGQGPQFIFQYYREEENGRGNFPPRFSGLQFPNYSSELNVNALELDDSALYLCASSLDGRGSTDTQYFGPGTRLTVL.

This CDR3 reads CAISRTDGQFF. CDR3 coding DNA: TGTGCCATCAGCCGGACAGACGGGCAGTTCTTC. The V and J genes are TRBV10-3 and TRBJ2-1; TRBD1 might be the D (6 bases). CDR1 ENHRY and CDR2 SYGVKD come from the germline V gene. Trimming pared 6 bases from V and 12 bases from J, leaving 12 bases between. There are 11 residues in the CDR3.

The chain carries TRBV18 and TRBJ2-3; D possibly uses TRBD1 or TRBD2 (5 bases each). The CDR3 totals 15 residues. V lost 3 bases and J lost 4, with 14 bases in between. CDR1 KGHSH and CDR2 LQKENI come from the germline V gene. The CDR3 region is CASSPSTVGADTQYF. Here the CDR3 DNA reads TGTGCCAGCTCACCCTCGACAGTCGGGGCAGATACGCAGTATTTT.

The rearrangement links TRBV7-9 to TRBJ1-5; D gene ambiguous. The CDR3 is 14 residues long. Per germline, CDR1 SEHNR and CDR2 FQNEAQ (reference sequence). Trimming cost V 2 bases and J 5 bases, with 10 bases left between them. The CDR3 is CASSLSGNDQPQHF. The CDR3 DNA reads TGTGCCAGCAGCTTATCTGGGAATGATCAGCCCCAGCATTTT.

The gene calls are TRBV10-3 and TRBJ1-5; possibly TRBD1 for D (5 bases). Trimming removed 5 bases from V and 4 bases from J, with 9 bases in between. Germline CDR1 is ENHRY and CDR2 is SYGVKD. The CDR3 covers 13 residues. The CDR3 is CAISKQVNQPQHF. For the CDR3, the DNA is TGTGCCATCAGTAAACAGGTTAATCAGCCCCAGCATTTT.